A selection of T cell receptor beta chains follows, all from one sample in a study of T cells in Graves' hyperthyroidism and ophthalmopathy. TCRdb ran MiXCR on the multiplex PCR reads and lists one entry per CDR3 protein. The table records about 350,000 distinct CDR3 sequences, 14% of them present only once. Sequencing was performed on blood. These TCRs come from a woman aged 30 to 39 with Graves' hyperthyroidism. Both conserved end residues are part of each CDR3. The order of the fields is V gene, J gene, CDR3 protein.

V: TRBV28; J: TRBJ1-2; CDR3: CASHLTANYGYTF
V: TRBV6-5; J: TRBJ1-5; CDR3: CASSYSGGYSNQPQHF
V: TRBV6-1; J: TRBJ2-5; CDR3: CASSAFRTWGQEAQYF
V: TRBV7-9; J: TRBJ2-7; CDR3: CASSFDSDEQYF
V: TRBV20-1; J: TRBJ2-7; CDR3: CSARSDLEQYF
V: TRBV9; J: TRBJ2-5; CDR3: CASSVETGDAETQYF
V: TRBV4-3; J: TRBJ2-2; CDR3: CASSQLTAGNTGELFF
V: TRBV7-2; J: TRBJ1-5; CDR3: CASSQSSNQPQHF
V: TRBV5-1; J: TRBJ2-1; CDR3: CASSFGRSSRGLTYNEQFF
V: TRBV14; J: TRBJ2-5; CDR3: CASNLRLGETQYF
V: TRBV24-1; J: TRBJ2-2; CDR3: CATSDLYDTGELFF
V: TRBV15; J: TRBJ2-7; CDR3: CATSSTPSDEQYF
V: TRBV28; J: TRBJ2-7; CDR3: CASRNPQGNEQYF
V: TRBV12-3/TRBV12-4; J: TRBJ2-3; CDR3: CASSPGPTGAQYF
V: TRBV19; J: TRBJ2-1; CDR3: CASSRTGPYNEQFF
V: TRBV3-1; J: TRBJ2-1; CDR3: CASSRDWSYNEQFF
V: TRBV9; J: TRBJ2-5; CDR3: CASSVEGLYQETQYF
V: TRBV11-2; J: TRBJ2-1; CDR3: CASTRGGDEQFF